Listed below are T cell receptor beta chains from one sample, sequenced in a study of response to subunit inactivated influenza vaccine. Each CDR3 protein is one row after TCRdb ran MiXCR on the RT-PCR reads. The sample contains 400,000 to 550,000 distinct CDR3 sequences, about 25% of which appear only once. Sequenced material: CD4+ T cells sorted from PBMCs, taken about 5 days after vaccination. The receptors shown here come from a man aged 50 or older who received an inactivated influenza vaccine. Each CDR3 is given with its conserved first and last residue. A D gene is named only where the DNA matches it firmly. For some rows the clone size is stated as once, few or many, or as a class when expanded; others skip it.

d_gene	v_gene	abundance	j_gene	CDR3aa	CDR3nt
TRBD2	TRBV20-1	many	TRBJ2-1	CSAYTSGRVNEQFF	TGCAGTGCTTACACTAGCGGGAGAGTTAATGAGCAGTTCTTC
-	TRBV7-2	-	TRBJ2-7	CASSLGWGGPNSYEQYF	TGTGCCAGCAGCTTAGGTTGGGGGGGGCCCAACTCCTACGAGCAGTACTTC
-	TRBV14	few	TRBJ1-2	CASSAADGRSYGYTF	TGTGCCAGCAGCGCTGCGGACGGGAGAAGTTATGGCTACACCTTC
-	TRBV29-1	few	TRBJ1-1	CSVDPFQNTEAFF	TGCAGCGTTGATCCCTTTCAGAACACTGAAGCTTTCTTT
TRBD1	TRBV4-3	few	TRBJ2-1	CASSQEPGQVPFSSYNEQFF	TGCGCCAGCAGCCAGGAACCGGGACAGGTCCCTTTTAGCTCCTACAATGAGCAGTTCTTC
TRBD1	TRBV5-1	few	TRBJ2-1	CASSSSDRGYNEQFF	TGCGCCAGCAGCTCCTCCGACAGGGGGTACAATGAGCAGTTCTTC
-	TRBV20-1	-	TRBJ1-1	CSANSPQGNTEAFF	TGCAGTGCTAACTCACCTCAGGGAAACACTGAAGCTTTCTTT
-	TRBV6-2/TRBV6-3	few	TRBJ2-5	CASSPTGPRETQYF	TGTGCCAGCAGCCCGACAGGTCCTAGGGAGACCCAGTACTTC
TRBD1	TRBV20-1	few	TRBJ1-1	CSAMGAGGDNTEAFF	TGCAGCGCTATGGGGGCAGGGGGCGATAACACTGAAGCTTTCTTT
TRBD2	TRBV7-9	many	TRBJ2-2	CASSSGLANTGELFF	TGTGCCAGCAGTTCGGGACTAGCGAACACCGGGGAGCTGTTTTTT
-	TRBV3-1	-	TRBJ2-3	CASSQGTQNTDTQYF	TGTGCCAGCAGCCAAGGTACCCAGAACACAGATACGCAGTATTTT
TRBD1	TRBV5-1	-	TRBJ1-6	CASSLGGTGVASPLHF	TGCGCCAGCAGCTTGGGGGGGACAGGGGTTGCTTCACCCCTCCACTTT
TRBD2	TRBV12-5	-	TRBJ2-5	CASGSILAGVGTQYF	TGTGCTAGTGGTTCTATCCTAGCGGGTGTTGGGACCCAGTACTTC
-	TRBV20-1	-	TRBJ2-5	CSARPPQGQRETQYF	TGCAGTGCTAGACCCCCCCAGGGGCAGAGGGAGACCCAGTACTTC
-	TRBV20-1	-	TRBJ2-1	CSAIRQGYNEQFF	TGCAGTGCTATCCGCCAGGGCTACAATGAGCAGTTCTTC
-	TRBV27	-	TRBJ1-2	CASSRNSGRTNYGYTF	TGTGCCAGCAGCCGAAATTCAGGGCGAACTAACTATGGCTACACCTTC
TRBD2	TRBV6-4	-	TRBJ2-1	CAISDWRTSGASSYNEQFF	TGTGCCATCAGTGACTGGAGGACTAGCGGGGCAAGCTCCTACAATGAGCAGTTCTTC
-	TRBV29-1	few	TRBJ2-3	CSVEPFPQYF	TGCAGCGTTGAGCCGTTTCCGCAGTATTTT
-	TRBV7-2	few	TRBJ1-1	CASSLKGAGTEAFF	TGTGCCAGCAGCTTAAAAGGGGCTGGAACTGAAGCTTTCTTT
TRBD1	TRBV6-5	few	TRBJ2-7	CASSYSKGARYEQYF	TGTGCCAGCAGTTACTCGAAGGGGGCAAGGTACGAGCAGTACTTC
TRBD1	TRBV12-3/TRBV12-4	-	TRBJ1-1	CASSEGQGAGTEAFF	TGTGCCAGCAGTGAAGGACAGGGGGCCGGCACTGAAGCTTTCTTT
-	TRBV29-1	few	TRBJ2-2	CSVVDWESGELFF	TGCAGCGTCGTTGATTGGGAGTCCGGGGAGCTGTTTTTT
TRBD1	TRBV7-2	-	TRBJ2-2	CASRKGAGDAGELFF	TGTGCCAGCAGAAAGGGGGCAGGGGATGCCGGGGAGCTGTTTTTT
-	TRBV7-2	-	TRBJ2-7	CASNLGRSLSYEQYF	TGTGCCAGCAACCTCGGACGAAGTCTATCCTACGAGCAGTACTTC
-	TRBV4-1	few	TRBJ2-5	CASSQGGPETQYF	TGCGCCAGCAGCCAAGGGGGGCCAGAGACCCAGTACTTC
TRBD2	TRBV15	few	TRBJ2-7	CATSIRTSGDYEQYF	TGTGCCACCAGCATACGGACTAGCGGGGACTACGAGCAGTACTTC
TRBD2	TRBV12-3/TRBV12-4	few	TRBJ2-5	CASSLGSSGGREETQYF	TGTGCCAGCAGTTTGGGGTCAAGCGGGGGGCGTGAAGAGACCCAGTACTTC
TRBD2	TRBV2	-	TRBJ2-2	CASATSGSSGELFF	TGTGCCAGCGCGACTAGCGGGAGTAGCGGGGAGCTGTTTTTT
-	TRBV29-1	-	TRBJ2-5	CSVVPGAGETQYF	TGCAGCGTTGTCCCCGGGGCCGGGGAGACCCAGTACTTC
-	TRBV2	-	TRBJ1-5	CASSEQLGRSNQPQHF	TGTGCCAGCAGTGAACAACTGGGACGGAGTAATCAGCCCCAGCATTTT
-	TRBV7-2	few	TRBJ2-3	CASSFQIGITDTQYF	TGTGCCAGCAGCTTCCAGATCGGTATCACAGATACGCAGTATTTT
-	TRBV4-1	-	TRBJ2-1	CASSRLGLDGNEQFF	TGCGCCAGCAGCCGACTCGGGCTGGATGGAAATGAGCAGTTCTTC
-	TRBV20-1	few	TRBJ2-7	CSLSGRYEQYF	TGCAGTCTCAGCGGGCGCTACGAGCAGTACTTC
-	TRBV14	-	TRBJ2-1	CASSQDHRNNEQFF	TGTGCCAGCAGCCAAGATCACAGGAACAATGAGCAGTTCTTC